Described below is a single T cell receptor beta chain sequence and its context. These data are taken from a study of T cell responses to AZD1222 COVID-19 vaccine. Sequencing was performed with immunoSEQ multiplex PCR; in TCRdb, only in-frame clones are kept and a portion is missing. Among some 280,000 clones, about 94% were seen once, and the ten largest hold approximately 0.52%. Trimming cost V 6 bases and J 3 bases, with 12 bases left between them. Germline loops: CDR1 MNHEY, CDR2 SVGAGI. CDR3 length: 13 amino acids. Sequenced here: peripheral blood, sampled 28 days after the second AZD1222 dose. V gene TRBV6-5 combines with J gene TRBJ2-7; TRBD1 might be the D (6 bases). The clonotype originates from an adult who received the AZD1222 COVID-19 vaccine. CDR3 coding DNA: TGTGCCAGCAGCTCCTCAGGGGACTACGAGCAGTACTTC. Translation gives CASSSSGDYEQYF.